This T cell receptor (beta chain) was documented in a study of blood T cell repertoires in COVID-19. This study enrolled people aged 18 to 89 from about two dozen US geographic areas. Assignment of participants to cohorts was predicated upon participant-reported clinical history. Authors' analysis steps: Nucleated cell counts were estimated from reference gene primer amplification. Produced via immunoSEQ multiplex PCR; TCRdb's table is partial and in-frame only. V, J and clone size are taken as reported in that table, and D and trimming were inferred from the DNA itself. This table holds roughly 350,000 clones, 92% found once. The V gene lost 4 bases and the J gene lost 0 bases, with 13 bases spanning the gap. The CDR3 has 16 amino acids. CDR1 SGHAT and CDR2 FQNNGV come from the germline V gene.

The source of this sequence is a woman aged 25 to 45 who had recovered from COVID-19. The rearrangement uses TRBV11-2 and TRBJ1-3; a possible D gene is TRBD1 (5 bases). Sequencing was carried out using PBMCs or T cells enriched from blood (not recorded which). CDR3 nucleotide sequence: TGTGCCAGCAGCTCCATGACAGCTATCTCTGGAAACACCATATATTTT. This gives the protein CASSSMTAISGNTIYF.